The next 9 T cell receptor beta chains were all read from a single sample in a study of T cells in Graves' hyperthyroidism and ophthalmopathy. Template material for amplifying TCR beta CDR3 regions consisted of RNA transcripts. The HTBI primer set was used in a first-round RT-PCR of the TCR CDR3. TCRdb re-called the multiplex PCR reads with MiXCR, one entry per CDR3 protein. This sample has a few hundred thousand distinct CDR3 sequences, with 16% found just once. Sequencing used blood. The receptor source for this set is a woman aged 40 to 55 with Graves' ophthalmopathy.

This clonotype was observed a few times. The CDR3 nucleotides are TGCAGTGCTAGTTCCGCCGAGCCCTACGAGCAGTACTTC. Its protein product is CSASSAEPYEQYF. The chain links TRBV20-1 to TRBJ2-7; no firm D call. CDR3 length equals 13 residues. Germline lookup yields CDR1 DFQATT and CDR2 SNEGSKA (reference sequence). Trimming took off 3 bases at V and 2 bases at J, with 11 bases between the two ends.

The chain has TRBV7-9 and TRBJ2-1; D remains ambiguous. The V gene's germline CDR1 is SEHNR and CDR2 FQNEAQ (reference sequence). The CDR3 is made up of 16 amino acids. Deletions cut 6 bases from V and 1 base from J, with 16 bases between. The CDR3 loop is CASSRIGGMSYNEQFF. Written as DNA, the CDR3 is TGTGCCAGCAGTCGGATTGGCGGTATGTCCTACAATGAGCAGTTCTTC. Supplemented by reference TRBV7-9 and TRBJ2-1, the full variable domain reads DTGVSQNPRHKITKRGQNVTFRCDPISEHNRLYWYRQTLGQGPEFLTYFQNEAQLEKSRLLSDRFSAERPKGSFSTLEIQRTEQGDSAMYLCASSRIGGMSYNEQFFGPGTRLTVL.

This clonotype came up many times. This chain connects TRBV5-1 to TRBJ2-3; D is perhaps TRBD2 (6 bases). Trimming removed 2 bases from V and 3 bases from J, with 10 bases in between. This CDR3 is 14 amino acids long. Per germline, CDR1 SGHRS and CDR2 YFSETQ. CDR3 nucleotides: TGCGCCAGCAGCTTCGGCGGGATGACAGATACGCAGTATTTT. The encoded protein is CASSFGGMTDTQYF. Together with reference TRBV5-1 and TRBJ2-3, the CDR3 gives the full variable domain: KAGVTQTPRYLIKTRGQQVTLSCSPISGHRSVSWYQQTPGQGLQFLFEYFSETQRNKGNFPGRFSGRQFSNSRSEMNVSTLELGDSALYLCASSFGGMTDTQYFGPGTRLTVL.

This chain links TRBV6-1 with TRBJ1-4; no clear D. This CDR3 is 14 amino acids long. Trimming removed 7 bases from V and 3 bases from J, with 12 bases in between. Germline-derived CDR1 and CDR2 are MNHNS and SASEGT. As DNA, the CDR3 is TGTGCCAGCAACGTCGTTGAGGCTAATGAAAAACTGTTTTTT. Translation gives CASNVVEANEKLFF.

This clonotype came up many times. CDR3 sequence reads: CSASPGGVRNEQFF. CDR3 bases: TGCAGTGCTAGTCCGGGGGGGGTTAGGAATGAGCAGTTCTTC. The chain has TRBV20-1 and TRBJ2-1, with 8 positions matching TRBD2. The V gene end was trimmed by 3 bases and the J gene end by 7 bases; junction bases not matched to a gene: 8. Germline loops: CDR1 DFQATT, CDR2 SNEGSKA (reference sequence). CDR3 length equals 14 residues.

This clonotype was counted ten times or more. The J gene is TRBJ2-7, the V gene TRBV27; perhaps TRBD2 as D (6 bases). CDR1 MNHEY and CDR2 SMNVEV come from the germline V gene (reference sequence). The ends were cut back, 3 bases at V and 3 bases at J, with 24 bases in the middle. This CDR3 spans 18 amino acids. CDR3 DNA: TGTGCCAGCAGTTTGGAAAGCGGGCTCCGGTCCTCCAACTACGAGCAGTACTTC. This sequence encodes CASSLESGLRSSNYEQYF.

This clonotype showed up many times. The V and J genes are TRBV27 and TRBJ2-2; a weak D match, TRBD2 (5 bases). The germline gives CDR1 MNHEY, CDR2 SMNVEV (reference sequence). V lost 0 bases and J lost 5, with 7 bases in between. The CDR3 covers 14 residues. CDR3: CASSLSPGTGELFF. The CDR3 DNA follows: TGTGCCAGCAGTTTATCTCCGGGAACCGGGGAGCTGTTTTTT.

This clonotype was recorded at least ten times. The J gene is TRBJ1-5, the V gene TRBV2; a possible D gene is TRBD1 (6 bases). V was clipped by 4 bases and J by 4 bases, with 11 bases between them. CDR1 SNHLY and CDR2 FYNNEI come from the germline V gene. The CDR3 contains 14 residues. CDR3 in amino acids: CASSGGAVNQPQHF. The DNA of the CDR3 is TGTGCCAGCAGTGGGGGGGCGGTGAATCAGCCCCAGCATTTT.

This clonotype was detected a few times. The V gene is TRBV27, the J gene TRBJ1-5; TRBD1 matches 9 bases. Unmatched junction bases numbered 5, after V lost 6 bases and J lost 2 bases. The germline gives CDR1 MNHEY, CDR2 SMNVEV (reference sequence). The CDR3 loop spans 15 amino acids. In DNA, the CDR3 is TGTGCCAGCAGGACAGGGGGGAACGGCAATCAGCCCCAGCATTTT. Its protein is CASRTGGNGNQPQHF.